The rows below give T cell receptor beta chains drawn from one sample of a study of T cells after yellow fever vaccination. TCRdb processed the 5' RACE reads anew with MiXCR; each CDR3 protein has one entry. The sample carries 250,000 to 400,000 distinct CDR3 sequences, 3.5% to 4.5% recorded once. Sequencing used PBMCs, obtained 15 days after the yellow fever booster vaccination. Receptors were obtained from a man in his late teens or twenties who received the YFV17D yellow fever vaccine. CDR3s include the opening cysteine and the closing phenylalanine or tryptophan. D genes are given only for firm matches. Part of the rows lack a size; the others show once, few, many or a class for expanded clones.

d_gene	v_gene	abundance	j_gene	CDR3nt	CDR3aa
.	TRBV20-1	many	TRBJ2-5	TGCAGTGCTGGTCTCGGGACTCTCCAAGAGACCCAGTACTTC	CSAGLGTLQETQYF
.	TRBV7-9	.	TRBJ2-6	TGTGCCAGCAGCCCAGGGGGGGCTGGGGCCAACGTCCTGACTTTC	CASSPGGAGANVLTF
.	TRBV5-6	many	TRBJ1-1	TGTGCCAGCAGCTTCTTACCAGGAGGGACTGAAGCTTTCTTT	CASSFLPGGTEAFF
.	TRBV6-5	few	TRBJ1-2	TGTGCCAGCCTGGACCTCTATGGCTACACCTTC	CASLDLYGYTF
.	TRBV5-5	few	TRBJ2-2	TGTGCCAGCCTAGGGGGAGTCGGCACCGGGGAGCTGTTTTTT	CASLGGVGTGELFF
TRBD1	TRBV5-1	many	TRBJ1-2	TGCGCCAGCAGCTCCATGGACAGGGCGGATGGCTACACCTTC	CASSSMDRADGYTF
.	TRBV4-3	few	TRBJ1-5	TGCGCCAGCAGCCAAGATGCCCAGCAGGGTCAGCCCCAGCATTTT	CASSQDAQQGQPQHF
.	TRBV6-6	many	TRBJ1-2	TGTGCCAGCAGTTACCAACAGGGATACTATGGCTACACCTTC	CASSYQQGYYGYTF
TRBD2	TRBV7-2	many	TRBJ2-1	TGTGCCAGCAGATCTCCTAGCGGGGGTTACAATGAGCAGTTCTTC	CASRSPSGGYNEQFF
.	TRBV5-1	many	TRBJ1-1	TGCGCCAGCAACCCTAGGACCGGGACGGAAGATAAAGCTTTCTTT	CASNPRTGTEDKAFF
.	TRBV5-1	.	TRBJ1-5	TGCGCCAGCAGACCCACTCCTACCACCAATCAGCCCCAGCATTTT	CASRPTPTTNQPQHF
TRBD1	TRBV5-1	.	TRBJ2-3	TGCGCCAGCAGCTCATTTCAGGGGGCAGGCACAGATACGCAGTATTTT	CASSSFQGAGTDTQYF
TRBD2	TRBV28	many	TRBJ2-3	TGTGCCAGCAGTCCATCGGGGGGGCCGGGAGATACGCAGTATTTT	CASSPSGGPGDTQYF
.	TRBV7-3	many	TRBJ2-6	TGTGCCAGCAGCGATTTGGGGGGAGCCAACGTCCTGACTTTC	CASSDLGGANVLTF
TRBD1	TRBV7-9	.	TRBJ1-2	TGTGCCAGCAGCGAGCCCGGGACAGCCCTTAACTATGGCTACACCTTC	CASSEPGTALNYGYTF
TRBD1	TRBV5-1	many	TRBJ1-1	TGCGCCAGCAGCCCAATCCCCGGGACAGCAGAGGGAAAAGCTTTCTTT	CASSPIPGTAEGKAFF
.	TRBV5-1	.	TRBJ2-1	TGCGCCAGCAGCTTGAAATGGAGAGGGGGCTCCTACAATGAGCAGTTCTTC	CASSLKWRGGSYNEQFF
.	TRBV11-3	many	TRBJ2-3	TGTGCCAGCAGCTTAAACACGGCGGTTCGCACAGATACGCAGTATTTT	CASSLNTAVRTDTQYF
.	TRBV4-3	.	TRBJ2-6	TGCGCCAGCAGCCAAGACAGATTAATATCTGGGGCCAACGTCCTGACTTTC	CASSQDRLISGANVLTF
.	TRBV7-2	.	TRBJ2-5	TGTGCCAGCGGCAGGGATTGGGAGACCCAGTACTTC	CASGRDWETQYF
TRBD2	TRBV14	.	TRBJ2-2	TGTGCCAGCAGCCACCGATGGACTAGCGGGGGGCGCCACGGGGAGCTGTTTTTT	CASSHRWTSGGRHGELFF
.	TRBV29-1	many	TRBJ2-6	TGCAGCGTTCAGACAGGCTCTGGGGCCAACGTCCTGACTTTC	CSVQTGSGANVLTF
.	TRBV4-1	many	TRBJ2-1	TGCGCCAGCAGCCACCTCCGGGGCCGCCTCTACAATGAGCAGTTCTTC	CASSHLRGRLYNEQFF
.	TRBV7-2	few	TRBJ1-2	TGTGCCAGCAGCTTAGATACAGGGACCGGCTACACCTTC	CASSLDTGTGYTF
TRBD1	TRBV7-2	many	TRBJ2-1	TGTGCCAGCAGCTCCGGGACAGGTACCTACAATGAGCAGTTCTTC	CASSSGTGTYNEQFF
.	TRBV6-2/TRBV6-3	many	TRBJ1-5	TGTGCCAGCAGCCACGACGGAAGCAATCAGCCCCAGCATTTT	CASSHDGSNQPQHF
TRBD2	TRBV12-3/TRBV12-4	.	TRBJ2-3	TGTGCCAGCAGGTATGGACTAGCGGGGGACTCGCAGTATTTT	CASRYGLAGDSQYF
.	TRBV9	.	TRBJ2-1	TGTGCCAGCAGCCCCCAAACTGGATACAATGAGCAGTTCTTC	CASSPQTGYNEQFF
TRBD2	TRBV29-1	.	TRBJ2-5	TGCAGCGTGGGGACTAGCGGGGGGCATGAGACCCAGTACTTC	CSVGTSGGHETQYF
.	TRBV29-1	.	TRBJ1-2	TGCAGCGTTGATTTGCACGGCGAGGGCTATGGCTACACCTTC	CSVDLHGEGYGYTF
TRBD1	TRBV19	.	TRBJ1-5	TGTGCCAGTACGGGACAGGGCGGGTACGGTCAGCCCCAGCATTTT	CASTGQGGYGQPQHF
.	TRBV2	.	TRBJ2-1	TGTGCCAGCACATCGACCAACTACAATGAGCAGTTCTTC	CASTSTNYNEQFF
.	TRBV3-1	.	TRBJ2-3	TGTGCCAGCAGCCATCCTAAGAGGGGCACAGATACGCAGTATTTT	CASSHPKRGTDTQYF
TRBD2	TRBV5-6	few	TRBJ2-5	TGTGCCAGCAGCTTGGACGCGAGACTAGCTGGGTCGGAGACCCAGTACTTC	CASSLDARLAGSETQYF
.	TRBV7-7	.	TRBJ2-3	TGTGCTAGCAGCTTAGCTCCGGGGGCTCAAGATACGCAGTATTTT	CASSLAPGAQDTQYF
.	TRBV5-1	many	TRBJ1-1	TGCGCCAGTCGACAGCAAGATAGTGAAGCTTTCTTT	CASRQQDSEAFF
TRBD1	TRBV9	many	TRBJ1-2	TGTGCCAGCAGCGCTTCGGACAGGGGGCTTGACTATGGCTACACCTTC	CASSASDRGLDYGYTF
TRBD1	TRBV4-2	.	TRBJ1-1	TGTGCCAGCAGCCGATCCCCGGGACAGGGGTCTACTGAAGCTTTCTTT	CASSRSPGQGSTEAFF
TRBD1	TRBV27	many	TRBJ2-3	TGTGCCAGCAGTCTCCTAGGGGGCGGCACAGATACGCAGTATTTT	CASSLLGGGTDTQYF
TRBD1	TRBV14	few	TRBJ2-2	TGTGCCAGCAGCTTGAACAGGGGCGCGAACACCGGGGAGCTGTTTTTT	CASSLNRGANTGELFF
.	TRBV12-3/TRBV12-4	.	TRBJ1-4	TGTGCCAGCAGTTTCGGAATCCACCCCGGGGAAAAACTGTTTTTT	CASSFGIHPGEKLFF
.	TRBV12-3/TRBV12-4	few	TRBJ1-4	TGTGCCAGCAGTTTCCGGGACGGCCATGAAAAACTGTTTTTT	CASSFRDGHEKLFF
.	TRBV10-2	many	TRBJ2-5	TGCGCCAGCAGTGGGATAGCAGAGACCCAGTACTTC	CASSGIAETQYF
.	TRBV5-1	few	TRBJ1-1	TGCGCCAGCAGCTCGGAGGGGGAGACTGAAGCTTTCTTT	CASSSEGETEAFF
.	TRBV24-1	.	TRBJ1-5	TGTGCCACCAGTGAATGTAAGCCCCAGCATTTT	CATSECKPQHF
.	TRBV7-8	many	TRBJ2-4	TGTGCCAGCAGCTCACGTACGCAGAGGAGGATAGCCAAAAACATTCAGTACTTC	CASSSRTQRRIAKNIQYF
.	TRBV11-2	many	TRBJ2-5	TGTGCCAGCAGCTCCCTTCGGGGACAAGAGACCCAGTACTTC	CASSSLRGQETQYF
.	TRBV12-3/TRBV12-4	many	TRBJ1-5	TGTGCCAGCAGTTCGGGGGTCCATAGCAATCAGCCCCAGCATTTT	CASSSGVHSNQPQHF
TRBD1	TRBV6-6	few	TRBJ1-1	TGTGCCAGCAGTTACGGCAGGGGGCGGTGGGACACTGAAGCTTTCTTT	CASSYGRGRWDTEAFF
TRBD2	TRBV18	.	TRBJ2-2	TGTGCCAGCTCACCCCGACCCGGACTAGCGGGGGCCATCACCGGGGAGCTGTTTTTT	CASSPRPGLAGAITGELFF